Detailed here is one TCR beta chain. As yet, its antigen is unknown. The record originates from a study of OX40 agonist ivuxolimab in advanced cancers. Overall study context: Three patients, one with hepatocellular carcinoma and two with cutaneous melanoma, responded partially.

Assay used: immunoSEQ multiplex PCR; TCRdb lists only in-frame clones, some missing. The sample has about 19,000 clones, about four fifths seen once; the top ten hold approximately 19%. The study's findings and limits: In CD8+ T cells, expanded clones were on average more numerous than in CD4+.

This CDR3 has 14 residues. The V and J ends lost 2 bases and 5 bases, in that order; junction bases with no gene match: 2. The V gene's germline CDR1 is MNHEY and CDR2 SVGAGI. The chain employs TRBV6-5 and TRBJ2-2; 7 bases fit TRBD1. This receptor was obtained from an adult with an advanced solid tumor such as melanoma, head and neck, liver or kidney cancer. The material sequenced was CD4+ or CD8+ T cells sorted from blood, taken in a trial of the OX40 agonist ivuxolimab. CDR3 region: CASSYTGETGELFF. The CDR3, as DNA: TGTGCCAGCAGTTACACAGGGGAGACCGGGGAGCTGTTTTTT.